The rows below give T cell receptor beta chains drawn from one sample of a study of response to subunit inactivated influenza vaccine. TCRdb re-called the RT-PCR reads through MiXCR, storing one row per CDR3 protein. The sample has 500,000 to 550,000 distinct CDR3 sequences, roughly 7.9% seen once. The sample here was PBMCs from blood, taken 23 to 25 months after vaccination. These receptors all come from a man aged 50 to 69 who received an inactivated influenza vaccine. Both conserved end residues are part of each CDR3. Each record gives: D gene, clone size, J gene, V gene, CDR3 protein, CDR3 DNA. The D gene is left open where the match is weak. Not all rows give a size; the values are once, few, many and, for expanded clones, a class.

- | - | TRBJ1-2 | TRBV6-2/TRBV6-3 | CASSPHRQELYGYTF | TGTGCCAGCAGCCCCCACCGACAGGAGCTATATGGCTACACCTTC
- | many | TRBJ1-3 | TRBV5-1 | CASSLSRDPGNTIYF | TGCGCCAGCAGCTTGTCGAGGGATCCTGGAAACACCATATATTTT
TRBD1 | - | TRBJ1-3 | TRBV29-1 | CSVQGQLSENTIYF | TGCAGCGTCCAGGGACAGCTCTCTGAAAACACCATATATTTT
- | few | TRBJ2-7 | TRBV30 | CAWSVSGAYEQYF | TGTGCCTGGAGTGTATCCGGAGCCTACGAGCAGTACTTC
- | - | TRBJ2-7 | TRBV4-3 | CASSQDLMSTREQYF | TGCGCCAGCAGCCAAGATTTAATGTCCACACGCGAGCAGTACTTC
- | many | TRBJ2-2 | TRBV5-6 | CASSLADGENTGELFF | TGTGCCAGCAGCTTGGCCGACGGGGAGAACACCGGGGAGCTGTTTTTT
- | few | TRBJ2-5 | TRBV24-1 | CATRGGRSETQYF | TGTGCCACCAGGGGGGGAAGGTCGGAGACCCAGTACTTC
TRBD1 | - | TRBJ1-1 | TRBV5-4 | CASSGGDRAEAFF | TGTGCCAGCAGCGGAGGGGACAGGGCTGAAGCTTTCTTT
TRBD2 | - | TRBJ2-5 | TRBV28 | CASSRDYKQETQYF | TGTGCCAGCAGCCGGGACTACAAACAAGAGACCCAGTACTTC
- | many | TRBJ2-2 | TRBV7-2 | CASSLDDRIGGELFF | TGTGCCAGCAGCTTAGATGACAGGATTGGGGGGGAGCTGTTTTTT
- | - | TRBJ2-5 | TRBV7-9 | CASSFHSGGRETQYF | TGTGCCAGCAGCTTTCACAGTGGTGGCCGGGAGACCCAGTACTTC
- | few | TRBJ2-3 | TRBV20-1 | CSARATTRTDTQYF | TGCAGTGCTAGAGCCACAACACGCACAGATACGCAGTATTTT
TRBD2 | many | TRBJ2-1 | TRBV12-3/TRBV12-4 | CASSINPGGSYNEQFF | TGTGCCAGCAGTATTAATCCGGGGGGCTCCTACAATGAGCAGTTCTTC
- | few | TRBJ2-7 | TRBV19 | CASSPDYNYEQYF | TGTGCCAGTAGTCCCGACTACAACTACGAGCAGTACTTC
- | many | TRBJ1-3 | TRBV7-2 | CASSLVGFGGNTIYF | TGTGCCAGCAGCTTAGTGGGTTTTGGTGGAAACACCATATATTTT
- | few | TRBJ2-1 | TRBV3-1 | CASSQPRRTAYEQFF | TGTGCCAGCAGCCAACCTAGGAGGACGGCCTATGAGCAGTTCTTC
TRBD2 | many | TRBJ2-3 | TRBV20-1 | CSASGLADHISTQYF | TGCAGTGCTTCGGGACTAGCGGACCACATATCCACGCAGTATTTT
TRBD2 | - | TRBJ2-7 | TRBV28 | CASSLGWRGGRRDYEQYF | TGTGCCAGCAGTTTGGGGTGGCGGGGGGGTCGTCGGGACTACGAGCAGTACTTC
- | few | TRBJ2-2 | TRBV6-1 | CASRGPSVGELFF | TGTGCCAGCAGGGGTCCGTCCGTCGGGGAGCTGTTTTTT
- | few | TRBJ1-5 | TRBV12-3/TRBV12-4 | CASSFSNNQPQHF | TGTGCCAGCAGTTTCAGTAACAATCAGCCCCAGCATTTT
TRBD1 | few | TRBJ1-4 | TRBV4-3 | CASSQDPGTGNEKLFF | TGCGCCAGCAGCCAAGATCCCGGGACAGGGAATGAAAAACTGTTTTTT
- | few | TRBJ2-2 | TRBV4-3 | CASSQSYQVGELFF | TGCGCCAGCAGCCAATCATACCAAGTTGGGGAGCTGTTTTTT
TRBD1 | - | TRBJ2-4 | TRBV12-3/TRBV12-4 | CASSLQGAFSAKNIQYF | TGTGCCAGCAGTTTACAGGGGGCCTTTTCGGCCAAAAACATTCAGTACTTC
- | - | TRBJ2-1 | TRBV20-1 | CSARAPTNEQFF | TGCAGTGCTAGAGCGCCGACCAATGAGCAGTTCTTC
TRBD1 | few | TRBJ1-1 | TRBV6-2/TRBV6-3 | CASSDTGTGFAFF | TGTGCCAGCAGCGACACCGGGACAGGGTTTGCTTTCTTT
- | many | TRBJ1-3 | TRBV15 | CATSRDPGAGNTIYF | TGTGCCACCAGCAGAGATCCTGGAGCTGGAAACACCATATATTTT
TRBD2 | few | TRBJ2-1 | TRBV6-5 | CASSYEAGVASEQFF | TGTGCCAGCAGTTACGAGGCGGGAGTCGCTAGTGAGCAGTTCTTC
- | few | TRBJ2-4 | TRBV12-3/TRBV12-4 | CASSFGQGQNIQYF | TGTGCCAGCAGTTTCGGGCAGGGGCAAAACATTCAGTACTTC
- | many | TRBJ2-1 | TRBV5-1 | CASSLEAGWGYNEQFF | TGCGCCAGCAGCTTGGAGGCGGGATGGGGCTACAATGAGCAGTTCTTC
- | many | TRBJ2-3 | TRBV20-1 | CSASRDSTDTQYF | TGCAGCGCTAGCCGGGACAGCACAGATACGCAGTATTTT
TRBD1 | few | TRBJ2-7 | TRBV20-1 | CSAPDRVGTHYEQYF | TGCAGTGCCCCTGACAGGGTCGGGACCCACTACGAGCAGTACTTC
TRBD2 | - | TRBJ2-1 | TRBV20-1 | CRVMGGSSYNEQFF | TGCAGAGTCATGGGCGGGAGCTCCTACAATGAGCAGTTCTTC
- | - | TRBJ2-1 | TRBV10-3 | CAISEDSSDLSYNEQFF | TGTGCCATCAGTGAGGATTCTAGCGACCTCTCCTACAATGAGCAGTTCTTC
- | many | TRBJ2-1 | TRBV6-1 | CACRDRRYNEQFF | TGTGCCTGCCGGGACCGCCGATACAATGAGCAGTTCTTC
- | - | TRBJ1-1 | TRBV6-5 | CASSYSSGTKAFF | TGTGCCAGCAGTTACTCATCAGGGACCAAAGCTTTCTTT
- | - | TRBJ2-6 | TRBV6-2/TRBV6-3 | CASSYSRVTSGANVLTF | TGTGCCAGCAGTTACTCTCGTGTAACCTCTGGGGCCAACGTCCTGACTTTC
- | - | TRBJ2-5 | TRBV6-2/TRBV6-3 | CASGISTGGETQYF | TGTGCCAGCGGGATCAGTACTGGCGGGGAGACCCAGTACTTC
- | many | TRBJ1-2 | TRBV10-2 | CATDTGTYGYTF | TGCGCCACCGACACAGGGACCTATGGCTACACCTTC
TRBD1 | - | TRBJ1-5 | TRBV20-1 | CSAPGQGSSNQPQHF | TGCAGTGCGCCGGGACAGGGTTCGAGCAATCAGCCCCAGCATTTT
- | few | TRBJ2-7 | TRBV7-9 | CAIRRREDNYEQYF | TGTGCTATCCGAAGGAGGGAGGACAACTACGAGCAGTACTTC
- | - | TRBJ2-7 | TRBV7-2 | CASSPAGTHYEQYF | TGTGCCAGCAGCCCTGCCGGGACACACTACGAGCAGTACTTC
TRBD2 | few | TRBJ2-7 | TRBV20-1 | CSASPSGASYEQYF | TGCAGTGCTAGCCCCAGCGGGGCGTCCTACGAGCAGTACTTC
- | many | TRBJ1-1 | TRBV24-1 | CATSGTGGNTEAFF | TGTGCCACCAGTGGGACGGGAGGGAACACTGAAGCTTTCTTT